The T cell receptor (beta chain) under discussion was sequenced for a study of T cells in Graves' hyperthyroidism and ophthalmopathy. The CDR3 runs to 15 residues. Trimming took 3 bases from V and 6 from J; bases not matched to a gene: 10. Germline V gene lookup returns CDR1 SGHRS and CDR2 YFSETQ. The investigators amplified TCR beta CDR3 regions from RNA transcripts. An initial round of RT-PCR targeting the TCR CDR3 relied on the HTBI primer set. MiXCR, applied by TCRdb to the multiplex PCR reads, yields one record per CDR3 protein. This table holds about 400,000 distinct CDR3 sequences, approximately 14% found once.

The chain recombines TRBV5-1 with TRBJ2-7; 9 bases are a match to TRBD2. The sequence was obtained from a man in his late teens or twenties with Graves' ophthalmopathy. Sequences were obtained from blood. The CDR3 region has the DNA TGCGCCAGCAGCTGGGGAGTAGCGGGGGAAAGCGAGCAGTACTTC. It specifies CASSWGVAGESEQYF.